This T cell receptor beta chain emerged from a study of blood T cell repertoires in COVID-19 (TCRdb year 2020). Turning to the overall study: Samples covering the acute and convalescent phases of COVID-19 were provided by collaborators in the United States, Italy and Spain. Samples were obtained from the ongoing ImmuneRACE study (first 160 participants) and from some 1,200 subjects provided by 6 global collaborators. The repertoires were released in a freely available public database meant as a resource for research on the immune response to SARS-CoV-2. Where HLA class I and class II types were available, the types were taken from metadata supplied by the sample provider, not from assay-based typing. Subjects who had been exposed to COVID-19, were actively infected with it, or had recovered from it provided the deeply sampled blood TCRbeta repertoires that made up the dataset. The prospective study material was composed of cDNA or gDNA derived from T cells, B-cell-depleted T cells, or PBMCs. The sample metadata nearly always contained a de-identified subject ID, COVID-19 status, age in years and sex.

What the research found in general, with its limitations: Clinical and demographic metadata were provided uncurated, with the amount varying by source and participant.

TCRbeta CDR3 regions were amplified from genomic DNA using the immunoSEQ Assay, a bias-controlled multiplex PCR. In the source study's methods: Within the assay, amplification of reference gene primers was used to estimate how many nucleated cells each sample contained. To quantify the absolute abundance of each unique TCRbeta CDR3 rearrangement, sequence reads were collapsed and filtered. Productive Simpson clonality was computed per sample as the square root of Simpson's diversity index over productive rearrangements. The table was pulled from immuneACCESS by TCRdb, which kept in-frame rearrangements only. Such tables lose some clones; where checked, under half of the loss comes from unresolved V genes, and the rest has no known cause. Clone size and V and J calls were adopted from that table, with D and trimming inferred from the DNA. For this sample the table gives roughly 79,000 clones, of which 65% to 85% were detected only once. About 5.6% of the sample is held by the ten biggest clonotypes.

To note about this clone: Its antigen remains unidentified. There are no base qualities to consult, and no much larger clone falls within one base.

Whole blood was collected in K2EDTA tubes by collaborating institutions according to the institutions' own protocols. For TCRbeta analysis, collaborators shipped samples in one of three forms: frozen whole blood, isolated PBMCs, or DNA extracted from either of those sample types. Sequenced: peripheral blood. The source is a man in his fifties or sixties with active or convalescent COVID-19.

The CDR3 protein sequence reads: CASSALATAGNYGYTF. The DNA sequence reads TGTGCCAGCAGTGCCCTGGCGACGGCAGGGAACTATGGCTACACCTTC. The rearranged chain carries TRBV6-1 and TRBJ1-2; 5 matching bases give a weak D call of TRBD1. From a lookup of the germline V gene, CDR1 and CDR2 are MNHNS and SASEGT. V loses 4 bases, J loses 2 bases, and the germline ends lie 17 bases apart. Taken from cysteine to phenylalanine, the CDR3 has 16 residues. Left in the record is the CDR3 DNA by itself, 48 bases read in frame from the first base.